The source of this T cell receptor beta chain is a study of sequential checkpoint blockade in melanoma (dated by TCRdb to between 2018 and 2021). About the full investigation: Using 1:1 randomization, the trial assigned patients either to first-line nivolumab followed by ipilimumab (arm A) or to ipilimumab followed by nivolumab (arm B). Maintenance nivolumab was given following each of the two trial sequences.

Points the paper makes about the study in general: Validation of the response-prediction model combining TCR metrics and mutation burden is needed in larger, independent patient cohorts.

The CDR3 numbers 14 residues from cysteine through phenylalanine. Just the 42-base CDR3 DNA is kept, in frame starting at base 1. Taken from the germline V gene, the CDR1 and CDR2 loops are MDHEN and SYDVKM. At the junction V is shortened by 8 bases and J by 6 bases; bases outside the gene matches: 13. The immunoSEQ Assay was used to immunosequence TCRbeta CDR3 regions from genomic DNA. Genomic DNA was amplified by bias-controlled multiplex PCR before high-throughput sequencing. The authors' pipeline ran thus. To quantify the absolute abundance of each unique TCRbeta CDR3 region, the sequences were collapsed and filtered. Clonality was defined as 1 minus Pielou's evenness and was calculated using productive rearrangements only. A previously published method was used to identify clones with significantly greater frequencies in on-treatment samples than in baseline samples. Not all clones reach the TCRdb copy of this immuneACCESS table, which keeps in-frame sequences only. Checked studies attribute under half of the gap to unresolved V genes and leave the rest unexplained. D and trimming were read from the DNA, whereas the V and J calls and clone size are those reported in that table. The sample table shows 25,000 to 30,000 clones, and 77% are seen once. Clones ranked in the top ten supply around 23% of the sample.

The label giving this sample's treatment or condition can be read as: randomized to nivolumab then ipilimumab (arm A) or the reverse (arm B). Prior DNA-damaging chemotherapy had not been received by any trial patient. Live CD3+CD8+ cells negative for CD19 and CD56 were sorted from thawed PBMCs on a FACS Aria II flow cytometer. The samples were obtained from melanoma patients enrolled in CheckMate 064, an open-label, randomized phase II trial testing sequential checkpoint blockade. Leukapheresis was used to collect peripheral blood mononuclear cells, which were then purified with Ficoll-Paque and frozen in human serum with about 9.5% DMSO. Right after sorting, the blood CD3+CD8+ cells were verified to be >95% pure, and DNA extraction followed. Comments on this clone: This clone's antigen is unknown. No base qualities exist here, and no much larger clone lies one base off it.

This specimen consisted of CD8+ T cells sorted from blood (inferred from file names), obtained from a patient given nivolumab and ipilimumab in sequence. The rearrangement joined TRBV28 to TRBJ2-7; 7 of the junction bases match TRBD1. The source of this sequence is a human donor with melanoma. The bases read TGTGCCAGCTATCTAGGGGGCGCGGACGCCGAGCAGTACTTC. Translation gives CASYLGGADAEQYF.